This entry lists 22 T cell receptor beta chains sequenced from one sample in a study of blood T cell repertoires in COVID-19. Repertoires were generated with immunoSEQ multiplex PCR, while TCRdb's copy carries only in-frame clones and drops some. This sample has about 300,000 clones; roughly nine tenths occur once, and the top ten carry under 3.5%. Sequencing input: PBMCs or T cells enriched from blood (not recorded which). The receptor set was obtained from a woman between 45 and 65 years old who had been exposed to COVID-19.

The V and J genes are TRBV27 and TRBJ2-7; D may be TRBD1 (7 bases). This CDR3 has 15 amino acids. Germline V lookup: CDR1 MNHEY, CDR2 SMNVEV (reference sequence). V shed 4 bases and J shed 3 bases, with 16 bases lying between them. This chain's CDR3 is CASSSYDRDFYEQYF. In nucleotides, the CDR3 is TGTGCCAGCAGTTCGTACGACAGGGACTTCTACGAGCAGTACTTC.

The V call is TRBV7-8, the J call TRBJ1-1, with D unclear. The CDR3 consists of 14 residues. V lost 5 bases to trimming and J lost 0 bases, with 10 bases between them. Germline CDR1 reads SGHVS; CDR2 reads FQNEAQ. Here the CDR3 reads CASSPGLVNTEAFF. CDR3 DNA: TGTGCCAGCAGCCCAGGACTGGTGAACACTGAAGCTTTCTTT.

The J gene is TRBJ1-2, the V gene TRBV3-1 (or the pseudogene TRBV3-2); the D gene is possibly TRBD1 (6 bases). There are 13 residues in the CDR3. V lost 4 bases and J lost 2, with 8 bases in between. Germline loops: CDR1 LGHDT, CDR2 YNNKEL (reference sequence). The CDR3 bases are TGTGCCAGCAGCCCCGGGACAAACTATGGCTACACCTTC. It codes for CASSPGTNYGYTF.

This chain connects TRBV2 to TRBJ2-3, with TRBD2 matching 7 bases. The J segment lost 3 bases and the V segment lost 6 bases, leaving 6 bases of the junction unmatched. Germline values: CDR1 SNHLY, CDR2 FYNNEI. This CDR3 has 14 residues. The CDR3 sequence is CASRREGRTDTQYF. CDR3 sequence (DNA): TGTGCCAGCAGGAGGGAGGGGAGGACAGATACGCAGTATTTT.

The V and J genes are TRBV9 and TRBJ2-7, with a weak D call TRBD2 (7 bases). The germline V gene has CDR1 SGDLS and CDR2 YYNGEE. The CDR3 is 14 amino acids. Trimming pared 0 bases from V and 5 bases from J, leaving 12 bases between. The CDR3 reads CASSVETGRDEQYF. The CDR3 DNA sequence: TGTGCCAGCAGCGTAGAAACAGGGAGGGACGAGCAGTACTTC.

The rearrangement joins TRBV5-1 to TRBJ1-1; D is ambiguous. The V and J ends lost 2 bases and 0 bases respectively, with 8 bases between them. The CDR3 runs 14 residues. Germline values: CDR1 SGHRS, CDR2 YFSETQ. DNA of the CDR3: TGCGCCAGCAGCTTTGGAGGAATGAACACTGAAGCTTTCTTT. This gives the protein CASSFGGMNTEAFF.

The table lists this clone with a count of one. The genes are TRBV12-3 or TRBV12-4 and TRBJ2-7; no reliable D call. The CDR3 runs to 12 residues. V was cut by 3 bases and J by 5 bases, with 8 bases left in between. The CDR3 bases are TGTGCCAGCAGTTTTAATCCCCACGAGCAGTACTTC. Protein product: CASSFNPHEQYF.

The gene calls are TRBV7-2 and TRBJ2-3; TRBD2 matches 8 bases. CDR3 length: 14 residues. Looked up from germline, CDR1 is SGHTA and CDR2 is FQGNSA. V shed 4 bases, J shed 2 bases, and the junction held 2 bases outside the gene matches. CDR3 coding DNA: TGTGCCAGCAGCTCACTAGCGGTCACAGATACGCAGTATTTT. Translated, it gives CASSSLAVTDTQYF.

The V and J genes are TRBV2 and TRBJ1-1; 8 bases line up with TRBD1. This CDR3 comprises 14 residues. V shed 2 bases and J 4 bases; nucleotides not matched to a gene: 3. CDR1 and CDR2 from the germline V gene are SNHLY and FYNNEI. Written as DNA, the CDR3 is TGTGCCAGCAGTGAACAGGGGGCGCCCACTGAAGCTTTCTTT. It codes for CASSEQGAPTEAFF.

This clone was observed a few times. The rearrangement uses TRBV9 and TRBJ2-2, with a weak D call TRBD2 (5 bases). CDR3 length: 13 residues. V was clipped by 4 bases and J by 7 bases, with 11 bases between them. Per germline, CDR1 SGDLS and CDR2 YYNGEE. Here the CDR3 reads CASSPPGSGELFF. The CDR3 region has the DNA TGTGCCAGCAGCCCCCCGGGGAGCGGGGAGCTGTTTTTT.

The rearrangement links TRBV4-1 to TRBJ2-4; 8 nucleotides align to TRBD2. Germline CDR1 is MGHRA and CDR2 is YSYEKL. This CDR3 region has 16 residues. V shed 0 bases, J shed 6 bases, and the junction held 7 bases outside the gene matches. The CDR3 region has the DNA TGCGCCAGCAGCCAAGATCCCAGAGCGGGGGCAAACATTCAGTACTTC. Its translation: CASSQDPRAGANIQYF.

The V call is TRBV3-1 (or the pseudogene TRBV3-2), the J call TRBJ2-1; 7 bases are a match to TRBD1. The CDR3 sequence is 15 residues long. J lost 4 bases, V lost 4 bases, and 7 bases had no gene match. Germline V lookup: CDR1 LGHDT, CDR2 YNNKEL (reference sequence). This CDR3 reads CASSPTGVAYNEQFF. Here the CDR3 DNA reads TGTGCCAGCAGCCCCACAGGGGTGGCGTACAATGAGCAGTTCTTC.

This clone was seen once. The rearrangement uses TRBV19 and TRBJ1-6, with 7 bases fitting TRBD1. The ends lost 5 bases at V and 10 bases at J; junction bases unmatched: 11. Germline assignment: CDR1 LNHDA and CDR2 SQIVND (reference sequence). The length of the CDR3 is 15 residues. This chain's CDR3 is CASSFGQAEGSPLHF. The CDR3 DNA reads TGTGCCAGTAGTTTCGGACAGGCCGAGGGGTCACCCCTCCACTTT.

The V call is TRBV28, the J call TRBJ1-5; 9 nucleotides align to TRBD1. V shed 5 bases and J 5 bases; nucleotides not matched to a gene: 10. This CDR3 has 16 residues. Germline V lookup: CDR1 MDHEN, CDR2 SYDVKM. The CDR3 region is CASSRPGTGPHQPQHF. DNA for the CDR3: TGTGCCAGCAGTAGACCCGGGACAGGGCCACATCAGCCCCAGCATTTT. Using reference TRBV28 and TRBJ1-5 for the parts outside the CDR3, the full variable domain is DVKVTQSSRYLVKRTGEKVFLECVQDMDHENMFWYRQDPGLGLRLIYFSYDVKMKEKGDIPEGYSVSREKKERFSLILESASTNQTSMYLCASSRPGTGPHQPQHFGDGTRLSIL.

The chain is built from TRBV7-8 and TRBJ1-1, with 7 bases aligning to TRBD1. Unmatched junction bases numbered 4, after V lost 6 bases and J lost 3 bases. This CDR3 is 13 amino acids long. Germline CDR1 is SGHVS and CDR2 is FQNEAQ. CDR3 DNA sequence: TGTGCCAGCAGTACCACAGGGGACACTGAAGCTTTCTTT. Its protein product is CASSTTGDTEAFF.

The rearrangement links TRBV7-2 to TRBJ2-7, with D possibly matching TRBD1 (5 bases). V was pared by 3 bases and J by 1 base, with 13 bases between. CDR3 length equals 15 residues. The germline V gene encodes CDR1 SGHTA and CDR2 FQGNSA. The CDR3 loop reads CASSFYRGGSYEQYF. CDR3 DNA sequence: TGTGCCAGCAGCTTTTATAGGGGCGGATCCTACGAGCAGTACTTC.

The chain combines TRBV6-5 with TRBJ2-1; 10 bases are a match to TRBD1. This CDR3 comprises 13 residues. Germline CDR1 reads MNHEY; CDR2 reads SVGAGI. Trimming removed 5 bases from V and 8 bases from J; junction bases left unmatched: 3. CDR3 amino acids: CASSRQGAHEQFF. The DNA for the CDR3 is TGTGCCAGCAGTCGACAGGGGGCACATGAGCAGTTCTTC.

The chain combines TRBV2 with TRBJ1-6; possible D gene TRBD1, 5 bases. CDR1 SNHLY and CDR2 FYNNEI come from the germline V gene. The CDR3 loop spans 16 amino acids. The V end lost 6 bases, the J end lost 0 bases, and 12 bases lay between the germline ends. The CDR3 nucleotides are TGTGCCAGCAGACCCGACAGTCTCTCCTATAATTCACCCCTCCACTTT. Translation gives CASRPDSLSYNSPLHF.

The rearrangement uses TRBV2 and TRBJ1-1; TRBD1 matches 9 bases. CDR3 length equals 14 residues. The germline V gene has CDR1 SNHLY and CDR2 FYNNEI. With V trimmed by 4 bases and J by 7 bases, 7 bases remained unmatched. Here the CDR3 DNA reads TGTGCCAGCAGTGGCTACAGGGGGCTGGGTGAAGCTTTCTTT. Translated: CASSGYRGLGEAFF.

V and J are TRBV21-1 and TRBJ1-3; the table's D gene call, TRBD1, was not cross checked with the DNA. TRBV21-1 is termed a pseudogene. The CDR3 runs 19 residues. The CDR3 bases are TGTGCCAGCAGCATAGGGCAGGGGCCCGCCGTGAGAAGAGGAAACACCATATATTTT. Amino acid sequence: CASSIGQGPAVRRGNTIYF.

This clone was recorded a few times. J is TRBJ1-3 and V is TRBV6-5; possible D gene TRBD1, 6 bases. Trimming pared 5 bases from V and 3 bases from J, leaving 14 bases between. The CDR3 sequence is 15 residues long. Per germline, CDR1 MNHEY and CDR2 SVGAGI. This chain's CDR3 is CASSRTVSSGNTIYF. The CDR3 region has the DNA TGTGCCAGCAGTCGGACAGTCTCAAGTGGAAACACCATATATTTT.

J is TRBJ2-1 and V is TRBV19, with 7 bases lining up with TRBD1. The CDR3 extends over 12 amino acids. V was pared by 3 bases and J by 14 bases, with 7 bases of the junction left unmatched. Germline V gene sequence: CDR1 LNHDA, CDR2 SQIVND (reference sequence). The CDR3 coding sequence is TGTGCCAGTAGTATCAGTAAGGGACAGAAGTTCTTC. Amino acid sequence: CASSISKGQKFF.